There are a few counts of the clone carrying this T cell receptor (beta chain). Its specificity is unknown. Axillary draining lymph nodes of breast cancer patients supplied the node samples. MiXCR, run by TCRdb on the multiplex PCR reads, gives a single entry per CDR3 protein. The sample lists 150,000 to 200,000 distinct CDR3 sequences, approximately 30% occurring once. The V gene's germline CDR1 is SGHKS and CDR2 YYEKEE (reference sequence). This CDR3 contains 17 residues. Between the trimmed V and J ends, which lost 2 bases and 3 bases, there was a span of 20 bases. This specimen belongs to a study of breast tumors, draining lymph nodes, adjacent tissues. Whole-study findings and limits: Data only fit, rather than demonstrated, lymph node origin of most tumor T cells. Data fit most tumor T cells coming from lymph node, expanding in tumor. Tumor repertoires ranked between lymph nodes and nontumor tissue in diversity, with V and J gene preferences. Tumor and nontumor repertoires were significantly more similar in luminal-like than in basal-like breast cancer.

V is TRBV5-5 and J is TRBJ1-2; the D gene is possibly TRBD1 (6 bases). Sequencing used axillary lymph node tissue. The TCR was taken from a female donor with breast cancer. Some clones in this sample may be carry-over from other donors' samples. CDR3 DNA sequence: TGTGCCAGCAGCTTTGTCAGGGGCCGATTACTCCACTATGGCTACACCTTC. As protein: CASSFVRGRLLHYGYTF. Drawing the rest from reference TRBV5-5 and TRBJ1-2, the complete variable domain is DAGVTQSPTHLIKTRGQQVTLRCSPISGHKSVSWYQQVLGQGPQFIFQYYEKEERGRGNFPDRFSARQFPNYSSELNVNALLLGDSALYLCASSFVRGRLLHYGYTFGSGTRLTVV.